The 8 T cell receptor beta chains listed next were all sequenced from one sample in a study of shared clonotypes between healthy human individuals. Generated by immunoSEQ multiplex PCR, the TCRdb table keeps only in-frame clones and is missing some. This table has fewer than 1.8 million clones, 98% to 99% appearing once. Sample: naive CD4+ T cells sorted from blood. Specified subset: CD45RA+ positively selected. These receptors originate from a man aged 25-45 years in good health.

V is TRBV28 and J is TRBJ2-3, with D perhaps being TRBD1 or TRBD2 (5 bases each). V gave up 8 bases and J gave up 0 bases, with 12 bases separating them. This CDR3 contains 14 residues. Germline values: CDR1 MDHEN, CDR2 SYDVKM. The CDR3 nucleotides are TGTGCCAGCTGGGGACCTGGTAGCACAGATACGCAGTATTTT. Its protein is CASWGPGSTDTQYF.

The chain uses TRBV5-1 and TRBJ2-3; the match to TRBD2 covers 12 bases. V dropped 4 bases and J dropped 1; count of bases not matched to a gene: 16. This CDR3 has 20 amino acids. Germline V gene data show CDR1 as SGHRS and CDR2 as YFSETQ. The CDR3 is CASSPRLAGVTKGGTDTQYF. The CDR3 DNA reads as TGCGCCAGCAGCCCTCGACTAGCGGGAGTCACGAAGGGGGGCACAGATACGCAGTATTTT.

V usage is TRBV18 and J usage is TRBJ2-1, with TRBD2 identical over 8 bases. Trimming removed 0 bases from V and 3 bases from J; junction bases left unmatched: 4. The CDR3 contains 16 residues. Germline loops: CDR1 KGHSH, CDR2 LQKENI. In DNA form, the CDR3 reads TGTGCCAGCTCACCACCGATGGGACTAGGCTACAATGAGCAGTTCTTC. Its translation: CASSPPMGLGYNEQFF.

The chain recombines TRBV7-8 with TRBJ1-5, with a tentative D call TRBD1 (6 bases). This CDR3 comprises 14 residues. V was clipped by 5 bases and J by 3 bases, with 11 bases between them. CDR1 is SGHVS and CDR2 is FQNEAQ in the germline V gene. This CDR3 is CASSPRDINQPQHF. The CDR3 coding sequence is TGTGCCAGCAGCCCCCGGGACATCAATCAGCCCCAGCATTTT.

The V call is TRBV6-1, the J call TRBJ1-1; D unresolved. The V gene's germline CDR1 is MNHNS and CDR2 SASEGT. This CDR3 region has 14 residues. The germline V and J ends were trimmed by 0 bases and 6 bases, with 11 bases remaining between them. CDR3 amino acids: CASSEATVSPEAFF. As DNA, the CDR3 is TGTGCCAGCAGTGAAGCCACGGTTTCCCCTGAAGCTTTCTTT.

The gene calls are TRBV5-4 and TRBJ2-4, with 9 bases lining up with TRBD2. The length of the CDR3 is 16 residues. With V trimmed by 4 bases and J by 1 base, 6 bases remained unmatched. CDR1 is SGHNT and CDR2 is YYREEE in the germline V gene (reference sequence). CDR3 amino acids: CASSQPSGAAKNIQYF. CDR3 bases: TGTGCCAGCAGCCAACCTAGCGGGGCCGCCAAAAACATTCAGTACTTC.

The chain links TRBV30 to TRBJ2-7; 7 bases agree with TRBD2. V gave up 2 bases and J gave up 2 bases; unmatched junction bases: 3. The CDR3 runs 13 residues. Looked up from germline, CDR1 is GTSNPN and CDR2 is SVGIG (reference sequence). The CDR3 DNA reads as TGTGCCTGGAGTTGGGAGGGTCCCTACGAGCAGTACTTC. As protein: CAWSWEGPYEQYF.

V usage is TRBV19 and J usage is TRBJ2-6; 8 bases are a match to TRBD1. CDR3 size: 18 residues. CDR1 is LNHDA, CDR2 SQIVND, per germline (reference sequence). Trimming cost V 5 bases and J 1 base; bases outside gene matches: 10. The CDR3 is CASSPRGTGPSGANVLTF. CDR3 bases: TGTGCCAGTAGTCCGCGCGGGACAGGACCTTCTGGGGCCAACGTCCTGACTTTC.